This entry is about one T cell receptor beta chain. Its antigen is still unknown. Trimming removed 5 bases at V and 4 bases at J, with 19 bases between. The germline V gene has CDR1 SGHVS and CDR2 FQNEAQ. The length of the CDR3 is 16 residues. Assay used: immunoSEQ multiplex PCR; TCRdb lists only in-frame clones, some missing. The repertoire holds around 16,000 clones, with around 82% as singletons. This sample was included in a study of somatic mutations in cytotoxic T cells in rheumatoid arthritis. Study details: Flow sorting of some V beta antibody-stained T cells reached nearly 100% purity, with V beta1+ cells also TCRB-sequenced.

Study-wide findings and caveats: The slight TRBV07 underrepresentation in rheumatoid arthritis patients was not adjusted for multiple comparisons. Among about 70 patients, roughly 8 showed a largest CD8+ clone that surpassed 20% of CD8+ cells. Relative to age-matched healthy controls, rheumatoid arthritis patients did not differ significantly in CD8+ T-cell clonality.

The chain links TRBV7-8 to TRBJ2-3; D unresolved. This clonotype was sampled from a woman aged 45-65 years with rheumatoid arthritis. Sequenced input: CD8+ T cells sorted from blood. CDR3 residues: CASSLPGLKVPDTQYF. The CDR3 nucleotides are TGTGCCAGCAGCCTTCCGGGCCTTAAGGTCCCAGATACGCAGTATTTT.